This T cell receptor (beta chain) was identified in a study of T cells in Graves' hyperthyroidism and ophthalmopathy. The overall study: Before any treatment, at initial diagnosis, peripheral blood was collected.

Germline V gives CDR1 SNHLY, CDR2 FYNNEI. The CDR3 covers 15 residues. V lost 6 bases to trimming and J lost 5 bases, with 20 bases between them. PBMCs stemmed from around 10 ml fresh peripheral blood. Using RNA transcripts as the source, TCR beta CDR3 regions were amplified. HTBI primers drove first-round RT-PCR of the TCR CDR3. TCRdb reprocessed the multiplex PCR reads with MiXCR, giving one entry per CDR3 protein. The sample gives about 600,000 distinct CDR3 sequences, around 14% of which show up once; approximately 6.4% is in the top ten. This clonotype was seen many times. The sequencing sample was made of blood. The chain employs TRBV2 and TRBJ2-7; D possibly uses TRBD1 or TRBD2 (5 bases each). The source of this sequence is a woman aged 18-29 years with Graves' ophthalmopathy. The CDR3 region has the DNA TGTGCCAGCAGCCGCCGGGACGTCGCCATCGACGAGCAGTACTTC. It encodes CASSRRDVAIDEQYF.